Below, 17 T cell receptor beta chains from the same sample are listed, as sequenced in a study of T cell responses to AZD1222 COVID-19 vaccine. Clones were sequenced by immunoSEQ multiplex PCR, and TCRdb holds only the in-frame ones, with some missing. The profile shows some 150,000 clones, about 90% of them singletons. Sequencing was performed on peripheral blood, taken 28 days after the second dose of the MenACWY control vaccine. Source of these receptors: an adult who received the MenACWY meningococcal vaccine as a control.

This chain connects TRBV6-4 to TRBJ2-2; TRBD2 aligns across 9 bases. V was clipped by 3 bases and J by 3 bases; unmatched bases: 5. Germline V gene data show CDR1 as MRHNA and CDR2 as SNTAGT. The CDR3 is made up of 16 amino acids. CDR3 coding DNA: TGTGCCAGCAGTGAACGACTAGCGGAAGACACCGGGGAGCTGTTTTTT. Its translation: CASSERLAEDTGELFF.

This clone was recorded once. The chain uses TRBV2 and TRBJ2-1; 13 bases agree with TRBD2. CDR1 and CDR2 (germline): SNHLY, FYNNEI. J was trimmed by 4 bases and V by 10 bases; bases with no gene match: 7. The CDR3 totals 15 residues. The CDR3 loop reads CAIRTSGSRYNEQFF. CDR3 nucleotides: TGTGCCATCAGGACTAGCGGGAGTCGGTACAATGAGCAGTTCTTC. The entire variable domain, with the rest obtained from reference TRBV2 and TRBJ2-1, is as follows: EPEVTQTPSHQVTQMGQEVILRCVPISNHLYFYWYRQILGQKVEFLVSFYNNEISEKSEIFDDQFSVERPDGSNFTLKIRSTKLEDSAMYFCAIRTSGSRYNEQFFGPGTRLTVL.

Here the CDR3 reads CASSSTGELFF. The CDR3 DNA sequence: TGTGCCAGCAGCTCCACCGGGGAGCTGTTTTTT. The chain carries TRBV9 and TRBJ2-2; D is uncertain. The CDR3 length is 11 residues. Germline V gene lookup returns CDR1 SGDLS and CDR2 YYNGEE. V lost 4 bases and J 4 bases, leaving 2 bases between the germline ends. The whole variable domain, remainder taken from reference TRBV9 and TRBJ2-2, is DSGVTQTPKHLITATGQRVTLRCSPRSGDLSVYWYQQSLDQGLQFLIQYYNGEERAKGNILERFSAQQFPDLHSELNLSSLELGDSALYFCASSSTGELFFGEGSRLTVL.

This chain connects TRBV10-1 to TRBJ2-4; weak D call: TRBD2 (5 bases). Per the germline V gene, CDR1 is WNHNN and CDR2 is SYGVQD (reference sequence). V was shortened by 6 bases and J by 0 bases, with 24 bases between the two germline ends. The CDR3 spans 19 residues. CDR3 in DNA: TGCGCCAGCAGAAGACACAGCGGTGAGGTGAGCCTAGCCAAAAACATTCAGTACTTC. As protein: CASRRHSGEVSLAKNIQYF.

This rearrangement joins TRBV7-2 to TRBJ2-7, with TRBD1 as a possible D gene (5 bases). V gave up 5 bases and J gave up 4 bases, with 6 bases separating them. Germline V gene sequence: CDR1 SGHTA, CDR2 FQGNSA. The CDR3 spans 11 residues. CDR3 nucleotide sequence: TGTGCCAGCAGCGGACAATACGAGCAGTACTTC. Its translation is CASSGQYEQYF.

The CDR3 sequence: CASSIRGQTGYTF. The CDR3 DNA sequence: TGTGCCAGTAGTATCCGCGGGCAGACTGGCTACACCTTC. This rearrangement joins TRBV19 to TRBJ1-2; unclear D gene. Deletions cut 3 bases from V and 7 bases from J, with 12 bases between. Germline CDR1 LNHDA, CDR2 SQIVND (reference sequence). CDR3 size: 13 residues.

J is TRBJ1-6 and V is TRBV6-5; the match to TRBD1 covers 7 bases. The ends lost 7 bases at V and 13 bases at J; junction bases unmatched: 10. The germline gives CDR1 MNHEY, CDR2 SVGAGI. The CDR3 covers 13 residues. CDR3 loop: CASTGQAHGPLHF. The DNA of the CDR3 is TGTGCCAGCACAGGACAGGCTCACGGCCCCCTCCACTTT.

This rearrangement joins TRBV7-2 to TRBJ1-5; tentatively, D is TRBD1 (6 bases). Per germline, CDR1 SGHTA and CDR2 FQGNSA. The CDR3 loop spans 15 amino acids. V lost 5 bases to trimming and J lost 0 bases, with 11 bases between them. The CDR3 nucleotides are TGTGCCAGCAGCCCCCGGACAGCTAGCAATCAGCCCCAGCATTTT. Translation gives CASSPRTASNQPQHF.

V is TRBV9 and J is TRBJ2-3; no firm D call. With 3 bases removed from V and 2 bases from J, the gap between germline ends came to 4 bases. The CDR3 totals 12 residues. Germline assignment: CDR1 SGDLS and CDR2 YYNGEE. CDR3 in amino acids: CASSAVTDTQYF. DNA for the CDR3: TGTGCCAGCAGCGCTGTCACAGATACGCAGTATTTT.

The chain employs TRBV7-3 and TRBJ1-1; weak D call: TRBD1 (6 bases). The CDR3 runs to 11 residues. Germline CDR1 and CDR2: SGHTA and FQGTGA. V was pared by 11 bases and J by 5 bases, with 12 bases between. CDR3: CASRGGTEAFF. CDR3 bases: TGTGCCTCTCGAGGGGGTACTGAAGCTTTCTTT.

The chain joins TRBV19 to TRBJ1-1, with D perhaps matching TRBD1 (5 bases). The germline V gene encodes CDR1 LNHDA and CDR2 SQIVND (reference sequence). Trimming took 6 bases from V and 1 from J, leaving 12 bases between them. CDR3 length: 14 amino acids. The CDR3 loop reads CASSRDGRNTEAFF. For the CDR3, the DNA is TGTGCCAGTAGCCGGGACGGTAGGAACACTGAAGCTTTCTTT.

The chain combines TRBV4-3 with TRBJ2-7; 7 positions match TRBD1. Looked up from germline, CDR1 is LGHNA and CDR2 is YSLEER. The CDR3 spans 15 residues. Losses at the gene ends were 1 base for V and 0 bases for J; bases not matched to a gene: 3. As DNA, the CDR3 is TGCGCCAGCAGCCAAGCGACAGGGAACTCCTACGAGCAGTACTTC. Protein: CASSQATGNSYEQYF.

A note on this clone: A read error may produce the germline difference seen at one junction end. This chain connects TRBV7-2 to TRBJ1-6, with TRBD1 as a possible D gene (5 bases). Germline CDR1 reads SGHTA; CDR2 reads FQGNSA. This CDR3 contains 15 residues. The CDR3 nucleotides read TGTGCCAGCAGCGTTGACAGATCCTTTAATTCACCCCTCCACTTT. Its translation is CASSVDRSFNSPLHF.

This sequence joins TRBV7-2 and TRBJ1-4; 7 nucleotides match TRBD1. This CDR3 contains 14 residues. J lost 4 bases, V lost 5 bases, and 4 bases had no gene match. CDR1 SGHTA and CDR2 FQGNSA come from the germline V gene. The CDR3 sequence is CASSQRDSNEKLFF. The DNA of the CDR3 is TGTGCCAGCAGCCAACGGGACAGTAATGAAAAACTGTTTTTT. Drawing the rest from reference TRBV7-2 and TRBJ1-4, the complete variable domain is GAGVSQSPSNKVTEKGKDVELRCDPISGHTALYWYRQSLGQGLEFLIYFQGNSAPDKSGLPSDRFSAERTGGSVSTLTIQRTQQEDSAVYLCASSQRDSNEKLFFGSGTQLSVL.

This rearrangement joins TRBV28 to TRBJ1-1; D is ambiguous. With 7 bases removed from V and 1 base from J, the gap between germline ends came to 7 bases. Germline CDR1 reads MDHEN; CDR2 reads SYDVKM. The CDR3 extends over 12 amino acids. CDR3 sequence: CASIPRNTEAFF. CDR3 bases: TGTGCCAGCATCCCTAGGAACACTGAAGCTTTCTTT.

The J gene is TRBJ1-4, the V gene TRBV9; D gene ambiguous. Germline CDR1 reads SGDLS; CDR2 reads YYNGEE. CDR3 size: 14 residues. V gave up 2 bases and J gave up 4 bases, with 9 bases separating them. The CDR3 spells CASSVKEDNEKLFF. In nucleotides, the CDR3 is TGTGCCAGCAGCGTGAAGGAGGATAATGAAAAACTGTTTTTT.

V is TRBV30 and J is TRBJ2-3; 8 bases agree with TRBD2. This CDR3 is built from 15 residues. CDR1 and CDR2 (germline): GTSNPN, SVGIG (reference sequence). V lost 0 bases and J lost 0; bases outside the gene matches: 2. The CDR3 region is CAWSVAGGSTDTQYF. The CDR3 nucleotides read TGTGCCTGGAGTGTGGCGGGAGGAAGCACAGATACGCAGTATTTT.